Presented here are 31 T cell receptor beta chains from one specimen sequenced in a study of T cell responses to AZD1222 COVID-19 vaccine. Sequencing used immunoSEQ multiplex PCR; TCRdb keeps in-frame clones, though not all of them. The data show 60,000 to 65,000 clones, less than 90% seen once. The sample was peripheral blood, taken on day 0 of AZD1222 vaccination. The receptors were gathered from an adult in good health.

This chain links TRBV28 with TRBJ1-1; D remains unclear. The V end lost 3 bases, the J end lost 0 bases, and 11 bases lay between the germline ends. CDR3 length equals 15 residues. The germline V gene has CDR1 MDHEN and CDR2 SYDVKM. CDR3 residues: CASSFGQEMNTEAFF. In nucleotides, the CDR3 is TGTGCCAGCAGTTTCGGGCAGGAGATGAACACTGAAGCTTTCTTT.

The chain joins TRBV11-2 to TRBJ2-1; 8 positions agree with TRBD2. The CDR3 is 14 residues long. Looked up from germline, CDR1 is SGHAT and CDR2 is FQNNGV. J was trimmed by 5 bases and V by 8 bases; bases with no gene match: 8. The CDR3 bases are TGTGCCAGCCAGAAGAGCGGGGGAAACAATGAGCAGTTCTTC. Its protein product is CASQKSGGNNEQFF.

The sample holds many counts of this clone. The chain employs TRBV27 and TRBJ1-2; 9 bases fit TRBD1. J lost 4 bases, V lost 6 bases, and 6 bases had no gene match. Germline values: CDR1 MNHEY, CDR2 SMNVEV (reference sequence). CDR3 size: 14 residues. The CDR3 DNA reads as TGTGCCAGCAGGTGGACAGGGGCCGGCTATGGCTACACCTTC. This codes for CASRWTGAGYGYTF.

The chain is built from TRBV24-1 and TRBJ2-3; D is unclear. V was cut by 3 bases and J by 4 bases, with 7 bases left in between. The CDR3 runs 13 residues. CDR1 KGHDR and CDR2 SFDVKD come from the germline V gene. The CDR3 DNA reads TGTGCCACCAGTGATGACAAAGCAGATACGCAGTATTTT. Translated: CATSDDKADTQYF.

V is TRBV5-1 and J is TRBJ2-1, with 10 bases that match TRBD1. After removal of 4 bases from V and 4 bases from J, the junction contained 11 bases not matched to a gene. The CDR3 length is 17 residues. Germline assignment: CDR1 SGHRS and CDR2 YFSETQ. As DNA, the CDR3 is TGCGCCAGCAGCCTCACCTCCGGGACAGGGGTGTACAATGAGCAGTTCTTC. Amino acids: CASSLTSGTGVYNEQFF.

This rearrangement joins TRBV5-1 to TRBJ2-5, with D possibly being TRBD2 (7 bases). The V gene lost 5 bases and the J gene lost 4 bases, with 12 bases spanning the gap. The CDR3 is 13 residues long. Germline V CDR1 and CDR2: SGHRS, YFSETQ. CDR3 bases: TGCGCCAGCAGTGGGGGGGGCATAGAGACCCAGTACTTC. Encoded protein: CASSGGGIETQYF.

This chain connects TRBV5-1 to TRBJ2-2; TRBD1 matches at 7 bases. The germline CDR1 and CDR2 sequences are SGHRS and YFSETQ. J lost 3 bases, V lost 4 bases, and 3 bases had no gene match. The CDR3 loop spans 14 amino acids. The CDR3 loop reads CASSPTGDTGELFF. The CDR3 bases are TGCGCCAGCAGCCCTACAGGGGACACCGGGGAGCTGTTTTTT. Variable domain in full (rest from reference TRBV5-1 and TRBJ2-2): KAGVTQTPRYLIKTRGQQVTLSCSPISGHRSVSWYQQTPGQGLQFLFEYFSETQRNKGNFPGRFSGRQFSNSRSEMNVSTLELGDSALYLCASSPTGDTGELFFGEGSRLTVL.

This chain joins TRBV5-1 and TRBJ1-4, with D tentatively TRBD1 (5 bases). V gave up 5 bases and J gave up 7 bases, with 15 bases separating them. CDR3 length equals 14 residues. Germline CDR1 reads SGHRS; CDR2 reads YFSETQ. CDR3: CASRLGGVPEKLFF. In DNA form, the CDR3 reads TGCGCCAGCAGGCTGGGGGGGGTCCCTGAAAAACTGTTTTTT.

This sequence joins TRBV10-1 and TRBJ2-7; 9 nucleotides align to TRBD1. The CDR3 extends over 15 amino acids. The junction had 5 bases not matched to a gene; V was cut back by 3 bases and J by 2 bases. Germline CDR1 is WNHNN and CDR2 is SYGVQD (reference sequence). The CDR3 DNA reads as TGCGCCAGCAGTGACCCCGGGACAGGGACCTACGAGCAGTACTTC. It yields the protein CASSDPGTGTYEQYF.

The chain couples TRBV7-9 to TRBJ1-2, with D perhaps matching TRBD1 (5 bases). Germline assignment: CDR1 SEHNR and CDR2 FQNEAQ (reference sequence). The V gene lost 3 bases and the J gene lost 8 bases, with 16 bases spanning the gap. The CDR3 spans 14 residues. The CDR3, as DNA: TGTGCCAGCAGCTTTGGGGCCAGGGTGGGCGGCTACACCTTC. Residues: CASSFGARVGGYTF. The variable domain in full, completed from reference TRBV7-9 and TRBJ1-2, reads DTGVSQNPRHKITKRGQNVTFRCDPISEHNRLYWYRQTLGQGPEFLTYFQNEAQLEKSRLLSDRFSAERPKGSFSTLEIQRTEQGDSAMYLCASSFGARVGGYTFGSGTRLTVV.

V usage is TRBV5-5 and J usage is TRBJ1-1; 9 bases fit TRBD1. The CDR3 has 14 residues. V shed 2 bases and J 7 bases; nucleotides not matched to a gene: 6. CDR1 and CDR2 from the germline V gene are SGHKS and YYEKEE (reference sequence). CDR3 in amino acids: CASSFTGGLDEAFF. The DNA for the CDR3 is TGTGCCAGCAGCTTTACAGGGGGCTTGGATGAAGCTTTCTTT.

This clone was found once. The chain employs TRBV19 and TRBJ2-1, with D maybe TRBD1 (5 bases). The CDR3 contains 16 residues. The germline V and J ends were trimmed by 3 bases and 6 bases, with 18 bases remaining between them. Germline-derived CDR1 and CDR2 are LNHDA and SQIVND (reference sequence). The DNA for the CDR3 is TGTGCCAGTAGTATTGGGGCCGCCACTGTGGGCAATGAGCAGTTCTTC. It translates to CASSIGAATVGNEQFF. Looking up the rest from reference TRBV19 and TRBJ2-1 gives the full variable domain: DGGITQSPKYLFRKEGQNVTLSCEQNLNHDAMYWYRQDPGQGLRLIYYSQIVNDFQKGDIAEGYSVSREKKESFPLTVTSAQKNPTAFYLCASSIGAATVGNEQFFGPGTRLTVL.

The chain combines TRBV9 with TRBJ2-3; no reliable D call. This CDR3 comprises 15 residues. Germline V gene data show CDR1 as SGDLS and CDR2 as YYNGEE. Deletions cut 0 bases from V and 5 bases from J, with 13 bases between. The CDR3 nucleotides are TGTGCCAGCAGCGTAGCGACCGCAGGCGGAGATACGCAGTATTTT. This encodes CASSVATAGGDTQYF.

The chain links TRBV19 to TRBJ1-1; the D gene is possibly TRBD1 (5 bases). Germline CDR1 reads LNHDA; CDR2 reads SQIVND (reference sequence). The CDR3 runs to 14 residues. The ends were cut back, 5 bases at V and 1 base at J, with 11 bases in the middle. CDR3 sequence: CASSPPGGNTEAFF. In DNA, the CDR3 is TGTGCCAGTAGTCCCCCGGGGGGGAACACTGAAGCTTTCTTT. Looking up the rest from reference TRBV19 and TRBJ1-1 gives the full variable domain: DGGITQSPKYLFRKEGQNVTLSCEQNLNHDAMYWYRQDPGQGLRLIYYSQIVNDFQKGDIAEGYSVSREKKESFPLTVTSAQKNPTAFYLCASSPPGGNTEAFFGQGTRLTVV.

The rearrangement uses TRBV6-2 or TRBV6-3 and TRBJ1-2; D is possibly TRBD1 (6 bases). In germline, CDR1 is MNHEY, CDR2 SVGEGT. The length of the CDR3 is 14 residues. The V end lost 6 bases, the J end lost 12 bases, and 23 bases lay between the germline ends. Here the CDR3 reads CASSPHVWGPLDTF. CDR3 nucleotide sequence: TGTGCCAGCAGCCCGCATGTATGGGGGCCGTTAGACACCTTC.

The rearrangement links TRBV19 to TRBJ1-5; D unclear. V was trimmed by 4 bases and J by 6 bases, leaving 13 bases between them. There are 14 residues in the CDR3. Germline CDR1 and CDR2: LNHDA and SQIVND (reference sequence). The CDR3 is CASSTGIYGQPQHF. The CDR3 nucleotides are TGTGCCAGTAGTACCGGGATATACGGTCAGCCCCAGCATTTT.

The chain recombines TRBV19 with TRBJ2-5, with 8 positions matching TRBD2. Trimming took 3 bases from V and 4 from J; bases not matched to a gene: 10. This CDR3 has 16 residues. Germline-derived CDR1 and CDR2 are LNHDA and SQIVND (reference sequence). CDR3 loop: CASSIPAGGRSETQYF. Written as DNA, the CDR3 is TGTGCCAGTAGTATCCCCGCGGGGGGCAGATCAGAGACCCAGTACTTC.

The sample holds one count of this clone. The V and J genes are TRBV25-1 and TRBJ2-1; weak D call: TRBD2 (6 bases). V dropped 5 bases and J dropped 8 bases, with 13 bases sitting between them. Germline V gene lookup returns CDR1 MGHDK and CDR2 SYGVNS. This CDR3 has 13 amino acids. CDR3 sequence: CASSLTSRDEQFF. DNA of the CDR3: TGTGCCAGCAGTTTGACTAGTAGGGATGAGCAGTTCTTC.

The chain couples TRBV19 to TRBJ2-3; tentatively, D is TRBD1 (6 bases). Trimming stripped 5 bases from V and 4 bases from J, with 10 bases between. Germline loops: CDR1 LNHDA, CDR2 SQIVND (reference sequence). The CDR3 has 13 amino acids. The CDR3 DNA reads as TGTGCCAGTAGTGGGGGACATTCAGATACGCAGTATTTT. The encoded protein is CASSGGHSDTQYF.

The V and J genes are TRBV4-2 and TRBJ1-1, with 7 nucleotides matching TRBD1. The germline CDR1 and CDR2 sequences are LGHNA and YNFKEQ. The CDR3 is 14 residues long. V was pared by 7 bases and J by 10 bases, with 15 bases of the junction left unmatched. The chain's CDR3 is CASTSAGGMRGAFF. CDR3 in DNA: TGTGCCAGCACCTCCGCAGGGGGTATGCGTGGAGCTTTCTTT.

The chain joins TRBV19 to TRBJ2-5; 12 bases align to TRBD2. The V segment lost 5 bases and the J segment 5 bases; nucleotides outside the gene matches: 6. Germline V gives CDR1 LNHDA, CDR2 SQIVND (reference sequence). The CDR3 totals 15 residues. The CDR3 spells CASSLLAGGQETQYF. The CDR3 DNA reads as TGTGCCAGTAGTCTCCTAGCGGGGGGGCAGGAGACCCAGTACTTC.

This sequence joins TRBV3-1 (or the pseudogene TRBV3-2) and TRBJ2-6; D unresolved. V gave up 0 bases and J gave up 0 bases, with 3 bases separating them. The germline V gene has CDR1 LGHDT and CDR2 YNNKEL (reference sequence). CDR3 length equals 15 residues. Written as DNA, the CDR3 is TGTGCCAGCAGCCAAGATTTCTCTGGGGCCAACGTCCTGACTTTC. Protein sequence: CASSQDFSGANVLTF.

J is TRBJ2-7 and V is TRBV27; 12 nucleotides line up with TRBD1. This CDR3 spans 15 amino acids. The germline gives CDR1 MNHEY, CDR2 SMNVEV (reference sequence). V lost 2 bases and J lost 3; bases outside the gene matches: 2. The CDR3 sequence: CASSLGTGGFYEQYF. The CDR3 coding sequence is TGTGCCAGCAGTTTAGGGACAGGGGGCTTCTACGAGCAGTACTTC.

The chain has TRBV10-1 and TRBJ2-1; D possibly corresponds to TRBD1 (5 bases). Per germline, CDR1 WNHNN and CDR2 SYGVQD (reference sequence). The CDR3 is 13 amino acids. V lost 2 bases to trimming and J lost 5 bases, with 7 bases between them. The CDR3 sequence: CASSEGADNEQFF. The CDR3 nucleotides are TGCGCCAGCAGTGAGGGGGCCGACAATGAGCAGTTCTTC.

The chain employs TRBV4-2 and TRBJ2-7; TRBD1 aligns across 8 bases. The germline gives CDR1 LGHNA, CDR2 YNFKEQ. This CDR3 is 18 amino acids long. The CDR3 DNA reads TGTCCCACCACCCACGACGACTGGGGGACAGGCAAACCTTACGAGCAGTACTTC. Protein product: CPTTHDDWGTGKPYEQYF.

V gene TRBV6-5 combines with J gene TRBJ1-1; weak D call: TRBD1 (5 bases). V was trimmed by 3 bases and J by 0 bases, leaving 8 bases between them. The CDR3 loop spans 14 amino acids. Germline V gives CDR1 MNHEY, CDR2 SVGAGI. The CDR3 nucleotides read TGTGCCAGCAGTTATGGGGCACTGAACACTGAAGCTTTCTTT. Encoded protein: CASSYGALNTEAFF.

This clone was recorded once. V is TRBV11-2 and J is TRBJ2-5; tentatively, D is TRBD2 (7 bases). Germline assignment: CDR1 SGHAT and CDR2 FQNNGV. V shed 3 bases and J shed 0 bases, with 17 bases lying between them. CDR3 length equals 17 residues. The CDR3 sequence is CASSFAWRGQYQETQYF. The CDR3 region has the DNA TGTGCCAGCAGCTTTGCATGGCGGGGGCAGTACCAAGAGACCCAGTACTTC.

DNA of the CDR3: TGTGCCATCAGTGAGTCGGGTAGGGTGAGAGATACGCAGTATTTT. Protein sequence: CAISESGRVRDTQYF. The chain joins TRBV10-3 to TRBJ2-3; D is uncertain. CDR1 and CDR2 from the germline V gene are ENHRY and SYGVKD. The V gene lost 0 bases and the J gene lost 5 bases, with 12 bases spanning the gap. The CDR3 is made up of 15 amino acids.

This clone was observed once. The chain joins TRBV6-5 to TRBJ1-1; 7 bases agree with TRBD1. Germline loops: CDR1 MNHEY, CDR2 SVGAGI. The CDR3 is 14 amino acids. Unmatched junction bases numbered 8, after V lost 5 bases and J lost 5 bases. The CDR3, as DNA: TGTGCCAGCAGTAGGGGACAGCGACGTACTGAAGCTTTCTTT. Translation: CASSRGQRRTEAFF.

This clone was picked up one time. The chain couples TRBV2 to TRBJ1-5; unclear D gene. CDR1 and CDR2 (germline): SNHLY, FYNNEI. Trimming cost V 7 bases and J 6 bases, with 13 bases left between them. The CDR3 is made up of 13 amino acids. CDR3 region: CASTGEWGQPQHF. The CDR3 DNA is TGTGCCAGCACCGGGGAGTGGGGTCAGCCCCAGCATTTT.

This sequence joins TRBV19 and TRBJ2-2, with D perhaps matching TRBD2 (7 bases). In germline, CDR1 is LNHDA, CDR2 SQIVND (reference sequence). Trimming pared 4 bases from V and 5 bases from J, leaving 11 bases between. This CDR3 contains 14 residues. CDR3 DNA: TGTGCCAGTAGTAGCGGGGGCGCTACCGGGGAGCTGTTTTTT. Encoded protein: CASSSGGATGELFF.